In this sample, the clone carrying this T cell receptor beta chain turned up many times. Its cognate antigen is unknown. One junction end does not reproduce the germline sequence, and a read error may be involved. These data originate in a study of CD8 T cells in ankylosing spondylitis. Regarding the study as a whole: Significant enrichment of disease-linked clones was reported in matched ankylosing spondylitis synovial fluid.

Each CDR3 protein gets one entry after TCRdb re-called the 5' RACE reads with MiXCR. The sample lists about 69,000 distinct CDR3 sequences, about 5.4% seen once, with about 2.2% in the top ten. This CDR3 has 16 residues. The V gene's germline CDR1 is MNHEY and CDR2 SVGAGI. Sequencing was done on a sample of blood, either unsorted or a sorted T cell fraction (not recorded which). The sequence was collected from a male donor with ankylosing spondylitis or in good health (not recorded which). This sequence joins TRBV6-5 and TRBJ2-2; a possible D gene is TRBD1 (5 bases). CDR3 sequence (DNA): TGTGCCACCGCGTTCGGAACGGCAGGGAACCCCGGGGAGCTGTTTTTT. Its translation: CATAFGTAGNPGELFF.